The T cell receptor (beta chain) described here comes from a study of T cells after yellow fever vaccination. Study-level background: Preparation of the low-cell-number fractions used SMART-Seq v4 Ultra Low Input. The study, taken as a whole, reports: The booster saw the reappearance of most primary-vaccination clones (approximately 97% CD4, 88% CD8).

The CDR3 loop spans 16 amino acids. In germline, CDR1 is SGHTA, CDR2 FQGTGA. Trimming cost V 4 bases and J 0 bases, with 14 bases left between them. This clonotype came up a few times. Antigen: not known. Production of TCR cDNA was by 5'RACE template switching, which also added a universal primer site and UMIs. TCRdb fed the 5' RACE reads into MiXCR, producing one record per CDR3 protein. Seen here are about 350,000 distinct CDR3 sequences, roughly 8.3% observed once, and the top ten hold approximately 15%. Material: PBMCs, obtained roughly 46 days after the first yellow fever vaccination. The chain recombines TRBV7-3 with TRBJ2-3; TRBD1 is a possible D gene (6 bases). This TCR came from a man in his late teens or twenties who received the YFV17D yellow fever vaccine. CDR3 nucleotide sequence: TGTGCCAGCAGCTCCCTCGGACAGCAAAGCACAGATACGCAGTATTTT. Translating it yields CASSSLGQQSTDTQYF.